The 23 T cell receptor beta chains reported below all come from one sample, sequenced in a study of human T cells and chemical hapten exposure. In TCRdb, the RACE reads were re-called with MiXCR into one record per CDR3 protein. The table records under 85,000 distinct CDR3 sequences, about 9.4% of them present only once. Time point given: patch test 2, 6 weeks after DPC sensitization. Indicated treatment: therapeutic diphenylcyclopropenone sensitization with weekly scalp DPC. This material consisted of whole blood, taken in connection with sensitization to the hapten diphenylcyclopropenone (DPC). All receptors derive from a woman aged 45-65 years with alopecia areata. Some clones in this sample may be carry-over from other donors' samples.

This clonotype was counted ten times or more. The chain couples TRBV6-1 to TRBJ2-2, with 11 bases that match TRBD2. Losses at the gene ends were 7 bases for V and 3 bases for J; bases not matched to a gene: 7. Germline V CDR1 and CDR2: MNHNS, SASEGT. There are 16 residues in the CDR3. The CDR3 region is CASIPSGRTHTGELFF. The CDR3 DNA reads TGTGCCAGCATCCCTAGCGGGAGGACTCACACCGGGGAGCTGTTTTTT.

This chain's CDR3 is CASSPRLLGGETQYF. CDR3 bases: TGTGCCAGCAGCCCCCGACTACTAGGAGGGGAGACCCAGTACTTC. V gene TRBV7-2 combines with J gene TRBJ2-5; D possibly corresponds to TRBD2 (6 bases). Looked up from germline, CDR1 is SGHTA and CDR2 is FQGNSA. V was shortened by 5 bases and J by 5 bases, with 18 bases between the two germline ends. The CDR3 contains 15 residues. The variable domain in full, with the rest retrieved from reference TRBV7-2 and TRBJ2-5, is GAGVSQSPSNKVTEKGKDVELRCDPISGHTALYWYRQSLGQGLEFLIYFQGNSAPDKSGLPSDRFSAERTGGSVSTLTIQRTQQEDSAVYLCASSPRLLGGETQYFGPGTRLLVL.

This clonotype was recorded a few times. V is TRBV7-6 and J is TRBJ2-3, with TRBD1 matching 9 bases. The CDR3 consists of 16 residues. V lost 5 bases to trimming and J lost 2 bases; unmatched junction nucleotides: 8. CDR1 SGHVS and CDR2 FNYEAQ come from the germline V gene. The CDR3 region is CASSPTTGGNTDTQYF. The CDR3 DNA reads as TGTGCCAGCAGCCCAACCACAGGGGGCAACACAGATACGCAGTATTTT. Filled out from reference TRBV7-6 and TRBJ2-3, the complete variable domain reads GAGVSQSPRYKVTKRGQDVALRCDPISGHVSLYWYRQALGQGPEFLTYFNYEAQQDKSGLPNDRFSAERPEGSISTLTIQRTEQRDSAMYRCASSPTTGGNTDTQYFGPGTRLTVL.

This clonotype came up many times. V usage is TRBV7-2 and J usage is TRBJ1-5, with D unresolved. With 5 bases removed from V and 3 bases from J, the gap between germline ends came to 8 bases. Germline V gene sequence: CDR1 SGHTA, CDR2 FQGNSA. The CDR3 extends over 13 amino acids. DNA of the CDR3: TGTGCCAGCAGCCCGCGGGTCAATCAGCCCCAGCATTTT. This gives the protein CASSPRVNQPQHF.

This clonotype was found a few times. The chain combines TRBV29-1 with TRBJ2-2; D gene ambiguous. CDR3 size: 14 residues. Trimming pared 6 bases from V and 0 bases from J, leaving 11 bases between. Germline V gives CDR1 SQVTM, CDR2 ANQGSEA. The CDR3 coding sequence is TGCAGCGTACCCCTAGGAGCGAACACCGGGGAGCTGTTTTTT. This gives the protein CSVPLGANTGELFF.

This clonotype was counted only a few times. This sequence joins TRBV20-1 and TRBJ1-6; 8 bases are a match to TRBD1. In germline, CDR1 is DFQATT, CDR2 SNEGSKA (reference sequence). V shed 0 bases and J 6 bases; nucleotides not matched to a gene: 4. The CDR3 is 15 amino acids. In DNA form, the CDR3 reads TGCAGTGCTAGAGAGCCGACAGGGGTTAATTCACCCCTCCACTTT. The encoded protein is CSAREPTGVNSPLHF.

The CDR3 region is CASSYGLAGSYEQYF. CDR3 coding DNA: TGTGCCAGCAGTTACGGGCTAGCGGGATCCTACGAGCAGTACTTC. V and J are TRBV6-6 and TRBJ2-7, with 9 bases that match TRBD2. V was pared by 2 bases and J by 1 base, with 3 bases of the junction left unmatched. The germline V gene encodes CDR1 MNHNY and CDR2 SVGAGI (reference sequence). This CDR3 region has 15 residues.

CDR3: CSVERGETQYF. The DNA of the CDR3 is TGCAGCGTTGAGAGGGGAGAGACCCAGTACTTC. The chain employs TRBV29-1 and TRBJ2-5; either TRBD1 or TRBD2 may fit D (5 bases each). Germline CDR1 is SQVTM and CDR2 is ANQGSEA. Trimming cost V 3 bases and J 4 bases, with 6 bases left between them. This CDR3 has 11 amino acids.

This clonotype was detected many times. The chain links TRBV27 to TRBJ2-7, with 9 bases lining up with TRBD1. Germline-derived CDR1 and CDR2 are MNHEY and SMNVEV (reference sequence). CDR3 length equals 13 residues. V lost 6 bases and J lost 4; bases outside the gene matches: 4. The CDR3 is CASRGTGWYEQYF. The CDR3 DNA reads TGTGCCAGCAGAGGGACAGGGTGGTACGAGCAGTACTTC.

This clonotype was counted at least ten times. The chain is built from TRBV29-1 and TRBJ2-3, with D possibly TRBD1 on 6 matching bases. CDR3 length: 13 amino acids. Germline V lookup: CDR1 SQVTM, CDR2 ANQGSEA. The V end was cut by 6 bases, the J end by 4 bases, with 14 bases between. In DNA form, the CDR3 reads TGCAGCGTGGTACAGGGACAAGCAGATACGCAGTATTTT. This translates into CSVVQGQADTQYF.

This clonotype was counted at least ten times. The chain couples TRBV9 to TRBJ2-5; D unresolved. V was cut by 0 bases and J by 0 bases, with 9 bases left in between. Germline lookup yields CDR1 SGDLS and CDR2 YYNGEE. The CDR3 runs to 15 residues. CDR3 loop: CASSVGGVYQETQYF. CDR3 sequence (DNA): TGTGCCAGCAGCGTAGGAGGAGTGTACCAAGAGACCCAGTACTTC.

This clonotype was seen at least ten times. The gene calls are TRBV29-1 and TRBJ2-5; D remains ambiguous. This CDR3 contains 13 residues. Germline loops: CDR1 SQVTM, CDR2 ANQGSEA. V lost 3 bases to trimming and J lost 4 bases, with 12 bases between them. DNA for the CDR3: TGCAGCGTTGATGAAGGATTCGGAGAGACCCAGTACTTC. Translating it yields CSVDEGFGETQYF.

The chain is built from TRBV7-7 and TRBJ2-2; TRBD2 matches 8 bases. V dropped 4 bases and J dropped 3; count of bases not matched to a gene: 7. The CDR3 covers 16 residues. Germline CDR1 reads SSHAT; CDR2 reads FNYEAQ (reference sequence). The CDR3 loop is CASSSRAGADTGELFF. The CDR3 DNA is TGTGCCAGCAGCTCCCGAGCGGGAGCGGACACCGGGGAGCTGTTTTTT.

The table lists this clonotype with many counts. This chain joins TRBV3-1 and TRBJ2-1; TRBD1 agrees at 7 bases. The CDR3 is 15 residues long. The junction had 6 bases not matched to a gene; V was cut back by 4 bases and J by 3 bases. Germline V gene sequence: CDR1 LGHDT, CDR2 YNNKEL (reference sequence). The CDR3 DNA reads as TGTGCCAGCAGCCGAGGACAGGACAACTACAATGAGCAGTTCTTC. Translating gives CASSRGQDNYNEQFF.

This clonotype turned up a few times. Mismatch with germline at one junction end may stem from a read error. The gene calls are TRBV5-1 and TRBJ2-1; 8 bases are a match to TRBD2. CDR1 is SGHRS and CDR2 is YFSETQ in the germline V gene. The CDR3 is made up of 16 amino acids. CDR3 bases: TGCGCCAACAGCTTGCACTCTGGACTAGCCAAAAATGAGCAGTTCTTC. Its protein is CANSLHSGLAKNEQFF. Filled out from reference TRBV5-1 and TRBJ2-1, the complete variable domain reads KAGVTQTPRYLIKTRGQQVTLSCSPISGHRSVSWYQQTPGQGLQFLFEYFSETQRNKGNFPGRFSGRQFSNSRSEMNVSTLELGDSALYLCANSLHSGLAKNEQFFGPGTRLTVL.

This clonotype was picked up many times. The chain combines TRBV29-1 with TRBJ2-6; D uncertain. CDR1 is SQVTM, CDR2 ANQGSEA, per germline. The germline V and J ends were trimmed by 2 bases and 1 base, with 9 bases remaining between them. CDR3 length equals 15 residues. CDR3 in DNA: TGCAGCGTTGAATATGTGGGATCTGGGGCCAACGTCCTGACTTTC. This translates into CSVEYVGSGANVLTF.

This clonotype was observed a handful of times. The chain employs TRBV7-8 and TRBJ1-5; D is undetermined. V was pared by 4 bases and J by 4 bases, with 17 bases between. In germline, CDR1 is SGHVS, CDR2 FQNEAQ. The CDR3 is 16 residues long. In nucleotides, the CDR3 is TGTGCCAGCAGCTCGTTAGGAGGTCTTTCGAATCAGCCCCAGCATTTT. Translated: CASSSLGGLSNQPQHF.

The rearrangement uses TRBV5-1 and TRBJ2-7, with D hard to call. Germline lookup yields CDR1 SGHRS and CDR2 YFSETQ. The ends were cut back, 4 bases at V and 0 bases at J, with 17 bases in the middle. The CDR3 consists of 16 residues. The CDR3 here is CASSPNPGWGSYEQYF. Here the CDR3 DNA reads TGCGCCAGCAGCCCAAACCCAGGTTGGGGCTCCTACGAGCAGTACTTC.

This clonotype was seen ten or more times. The V gene is TRBV3-1, the J gene TRBJ2-5; 8 bases align to TRBD1. J lost 12 bases, V lost 5 bases, and 2 bases had no gene match. CDR1 and CDR2 from the germline V gene are LGHDT and YNNKEL (reference sequence). The CDR3 runs 10 residues. CDR3 residues: CASSGQGEYF. The DNA for the CDR3 is TGTGCCAGCAGCGGACAGGGCGAGTACTTC.

This clonotype was counted at least ten times. This chain connects TRBV29-1 to TRBJ2-1, with D possibly called TRBD1 or TRBD2 (5 bases each). Per the germline V gene, CDR1 is SQVTM and CDR2 is ANQGSEA. Between the trimmed V and J ends, which lost 7 bases and 6 bases, there was a span of 10 bases. The CDR3 length is 11 residues. For the CDR3, the DNA is TGCAGCGCCGGGACCGTCAATGAGCAGTTCTTC. Protein: CSAGTVNEQFF.

The sample holds a few counts of this clonotype. The gene calls are TRBV6-5 and TRBJ1-4; D remains unclear. Per the germline V gene, CDR1 is MNHEY and CDR2 is SVGAGI. Trimming took 0 bases from V and 3 from J, leaving 8 bases between them. The CDR3 is made up of 15 amino acids. The DNA for the CDR3 is TGTGCCAGCAGTTACTCGGTCATCCCTAATGAAAAACTGTTTTTT. Protein product: CASSYSVIPNEKLFF.

V is TRBV7-9 and J is TRBJ2-1; D unresolved. V lost 2 bases and J lost 0, with 8 bases in between. CDR3 length: 15 residues. CDR1 and CDR2 from the germline V gene are SEHNR and FQNEAQ (reference sequence). The chain's CDR3 is CASSLTLGSYNEQFF. CDR3 nucleotides: TGTGCCAGCAGCTTAACCCTAGGCTCCTACAATGAGCAGTTCTTC.

This clonotype was counted only a few times. The chain joins TRBV7-8 to TRBJ2-1; D may be TRBD1 (6 bases). This CDR3 contains 15 residues. V was trimmed by 1 base and J by 6 bases, leaving 13 bases between them. Germline V gives CDR1 SGHVS, CDR2 FQNEAQ. Here the CDR3 DNA reads TGTGCCAGCAGCTTAGGATTGGGGGCAGGCAATGAGCAGTTCTTC. This codes for CASSLGLGAGNEQFF.